The 30 T cell receptor beta chains in this list originate from one sample, sequenced in a study of monozygotic twins with inflammatory bowel disease. No DNA is given; TCRdb re-called the 5' RACE reads and lists each CDR3 protein once. The sample holds over 150,000 distinct CDR3 sequences. Sequencing used blood. The source is a human donor with ulcerative colitis or Crohn's disease, or a healthy co-twin of an affected twin (not recorded which).

The chain combines TRBV5-1 with TRBJ1-6; TCRdb proposes TRBD1, but this gene call is untestable without DNA. CDR1 SGHRS and CDR2 YFSETQ come from the germline V gene. CDR3 length equals 15 residues. CDR3 sequence reads: CASSASTGGDSPLHF.

This chain joins TRBV20-1 and TRBJ2-1; TCRdb's D call of TRBD1 is untestable without DNA. From germline, CDR1 is DFQATT and CDR2 SNEGSKA (reference sequence). The CDR3 sequence is 15 residues long. This CDR3 reads CSATRGADRYNEQFF.

This rearrangement joins TRBV11-1 to TRBJ1-1; without DNA, the TCRdb call of TRBD1 cannot be checked. Germline lookup yields CDR1 SGHAT and CDR2 FQDESV (reference sequence). The CDR3 is 15 amino acids. The CDR3 sequence: CASSPPGRDNTEAFF.

The genes are TRBV5-1 and TRBJ2-2; the TCRdb D gene call, TRBD1, has no DNA to confirm it. Germline CDR1 is SGHRS and CDR2 is YFSETQ. This CDR3 comprises 15 residues. This CDR3 reads CASSQRTGRTGELFF.

The chain recombines TRBV12-3 or TRBV12-4 with TRBJ2-5; TCRdb designates TRBD1, a call that cannot be tested without DNA. This CDR3 spans 15 amino acids. The CDR3 loop is CASSSPGQGQETQYF.

The chain uses TRBV18 and TRBJ1-2; TCRdb gives TRBD1 as the D gene, but with no DNA this cannot be confirmed. This CDR3 is built from 15 residues. CDR1 and CDR2 from the germline V gene are KGHSH and LQKENI. This CDR3 reads CASSPSIGRDYGYTF. The complete variable domain, with remaining parts taken from reference TRBV18 and TRBJ1-2, reads NAGVMQNPRHLVRRRGQEARLRCSPMKGHSHVYWYRQLPEEGLKFMVYLQKENIIDESGMPKERFSAEFPKEGPSILRIQQVVRGDSAAYFCASSPSIGRDYGYTFGSGTRLTVV.

The V gene is TRBV5-1, the J gene TRBJ1-1; TCRdb indicates TRBD1, and absent DNA this call remains unverified. This CDR3 is 14 amino acids long. Per the germline V gene, CDR1 is SGHRS and CDR2 is YFSETQ. Here the CDR3 reads CASSATLGGTEAFF.

The chain links TRBV29-1 to TRBJ1-1; TCRdb calls TRBD1, which cannot be checked without DNA. The CDR3 sequence is 14 residues long. Per the germline V gene, CDR1 is SQVTM and CDR2 is ANQGSEA. The CDR3 loop is CSVEAGNIYTEAFF.

This sequence joins TRBV20-1 and TRBJ2-5; TCRdb outputs TRBD1, but without DNA this stays unchecked. Germline CDR1 DFQATT, CDR2 SNEGSKA (reference sequence). The CDR3 has 13 residues. The CDR3: CSAATGFQETQYF.

The gene calls are TRBV5-1 and TRBJ1-1. Germline V CDR1 and CDR2: SGHRS, YFSETQ. The CDR3 runs 14 residues. The CDR3 loop reads CASSLGFGNPEAFF.

The rearrangement uses TRBV20-1 and TRBJ2-3. This CDR3 is 11 amino acids long. The germline CDR1 and CDR2 sequences are DFQATT and SNEGSKA (reference sequence). The CDR3 sequence is CSARALNTQYF.

This chain uses TRBV13 with TRBJ2-3; TCRdb's assignment of TRBD2 cannot be checked, as there is no DNA. Germline CDR1 reads PRHDT; CDR2 reads FYEKMQ (reference sequence). The CDR3 has 15 amino acids. This CDR3 reads CASSLGWQGGDTQYF. Full variable domain (outside the CDR3, taken from reference TRBV13 and TRBJ2-3): AAGVIQSPRHLIKEKRETATLKCYPIPRHDTVYWYQQGPGQDPQFLISFYEKMQSDKGSIPDRFSAQQFSDYHSELNMSSLELGDSALYFCASSLGWQGGDTQYFGPGTRLTVL.

V gene TRBV20-1 combines with J gene TRBJ2-1; TCRdb's D call of TRBD2 is untestable without DNA. The CDR3 has 15 amino acids. The germline V gene encodes CDR1 DFQATT and CDR2 SNEGSKA (reference sequence). CDR3 sequence: CSARAALGELAEQFF.

V and J are TRBV7-9 and TRBJ1-3; TCRdb's assignment of TRBD1 cannot be checked, as there is no DNA. The CDR3 runs to 14 residues. Germline V lookup: CDR1 SEHNR, CDR2 FQNEAQ (reference sequence). The CDR3 loop reads CASSRGDSGNSIYF.

This sequence joins TRBV5-1 and TRBJ2-2; TCRdb calls TRBD1, which cannot be checked without DNA. CDR1 SGHRS and CDR2 YFSETQ come from the germline V gene. This CDR3 region has 13 residues. This CDR3 is CASSLVQAGELFF.

V usage is TRBV5-6 and J usage is TRBJ2-1; checking the TCRdb D call of TRBD1 is not possible without DNA. The CDR3 contains 14 residues. The germline CDR1 and CDR2 sequences are SGHDT and YYEEEE. The chain's CDR3 is CASSLRDGHNEQFF.

The V and J genes are TRBV19 and TRBJ2-1; the D gene TCRdb calls, TRBD1, cannot be checked with no DNA. Germline V gene sequence: CDR1 LNHDA, CDR2 SQIVND (reference sequence). There are 15 residues in the CDR3. CDR3 region: CASSIGGQGGGEQFF.

This sequence joins TRBV7-7 and TRBJ2-1; TCRdb selects TRBD1, and the lack of DNA leaves this call unchecked. The CDR3 length is 14 residues. The germline V gene encodes CDR1 SSHAT and CDR2 FNYEAQ (reference sequence). The CDR3 reads CASSSGVDYNEQFF.

The rearrangement uses TRBV5-6 and TRBJ2-7. CDR3 length: 14 residues. Germline-derived CDR1 and CDR2 are SGHDT and YYEEEE. This chain's CDR3 is CASSSTGGLYEQYF. Variable domain in full (rest from reference TRBV5-6 and TRBJ2-7): DAGVTQSPTHLIKTRGQQVTLRCSPKSGHDTVSWYQQALGQGPQFIFQYYEEEERQRGNFPDRFSGHQFPNYSSELNVNALLLGDSALYLCASSSTGGLYEQYFGPGTRLTVT.

The gene calls are TRBV6-5 and TRBJ2-5; TCRdb returns TRBD2, unconfirmable since there is no DNA. Germline-derived CDR1 and CDR2 are MNHEY and SVGAGI. The CDR3 consists of 15 residues. CDR3 region: CASSYSYGGGETQYF.

The gene calls are TRBV10-3 and TRBJ2-3; TCRdb outputs TRBD2, but without DNA this stays unchecked. CDR1 is ENHRY, CDR2 SYGVKD, per germline. This CDR3 is built from 15 residues. This CDR3 is CAISLSAGAADTQYF.

The chain recombines TRBV20-1 with TRBJ1-5; no DNA is available, so the TRBD1 call from TCRdb remains unchecked. The CDR3 loop spans 12 amino acids. Germline V CDR1 and CDR2: DFQATT, SNEGSKA (reference sequence). The CDR3 spells CSAGTEYQPQHF.

This chain links TRBV3-1 with TRBJ1-6. Per germline, CDR1 LGHDT and CDR2 YNNKEL (reference sequence). The CDR3 length is 14 residues. The chain's CDR3 is CASSEDSKNSPLHF.

The J gene is TRBJ2-3, the V gene TRBV5-1; TCRdb names TRBD2, which stays unverified in the absence of DNA. Germline-derived CDR1 and CDR2 are SGHRS and YFSETQ. The CDR3 consists of 14 residues. This CDR3 is CASSLTSGTDTQYF.

J is TRBJ2-1 and V is TRBV5-1; TCRdb selects TRBD2, and the lack of DNA leaves this call unchecked. The CDR3 is made up of 13 amino acids. Germline CDR1 is SGHRS and CDR2 is YFSETQ. The CDR3 spells CASSSTSGYEQFF.

This chain uses TRBV15 with TRBJ1-1; no DNA is available, so the TRBD1 call from TCRdb remains unchecked. The CDR3 contains 21 residues. Germline CDR1 LNHNV, CDR2 YYDKDF (reference sequence). CDR3 amino acids: CATSRDTPAELRGPMNTEAFF. Drawing the rest from reference TRBV15 and TRBJ1-1, the complete variable domain is DAMVIQNPRYQVTQFGKPVTLSCSQTLNHNVMYWYQQKSSQAPKLLFHYYDKDFNNEADTPDNFQSRRPNTSFCFLDIRSPGLGDTAMYLCATSRDTPAELRGPMNTEAFFGQGTRLTVV.

The rearrangement links TRBV11-1 to TRBJ2-3; TCRdb's assignment of TRBD2 cannot be checked, as there is no DNA. The CDR3 sequence is 19 residues long. From germline, CDR1 is SGHAT and CDR2 FQDESV (reference sequence). This CDR3 reads CASSEGTSGGPLFTDTQYF.

The J gene is TRBJ1-1, the V gene TRBV6-6; TCRdb selects TRBD1, and the lack of DNA leaves this call unchecked. Germline CDR1 MNHNY, CDR2 SVGAGI (reference sequence). The length of the CDR3 is 11 residues. Here the CDR3 reads CASRGTGAAFF.

The J gene is TRBJ1-6, the V gene TRBV9; as DNA is missing, the TRBD1 call by TCRdb cannot be tested. CDR1 and CDR2 from the germline V gene are SGDLS and YYNGEE. This CDR3 comprises 16 residues. The CDR3 reads CASSYRPDRDNSPLHF. The full variable domain, with the rest looked up from reference TRBV9 and TRBJ1-6, is DSGVTQTPKHLITATGQRVTLRCSPRSGDLSVYWYQQSLDQGLQFLIQYYNGEERAKGNILERFSAQQFPDLHSELNLSSLELGDSALYFCASSYRPDRDNSPLHFGNGTRLTVT.

The chain employs TRBV3-1 and TRBJ2-1; TCRdb indicates TRBD1, and absent DNA this call remains unverified. The germline V gene has CDR1 LGHDT and CDR2 YNNKEL (reference sequence). The CDR3 sequence is 16 residues long. This chain's CDR3 is CASSQGRDRGHNEQFF.